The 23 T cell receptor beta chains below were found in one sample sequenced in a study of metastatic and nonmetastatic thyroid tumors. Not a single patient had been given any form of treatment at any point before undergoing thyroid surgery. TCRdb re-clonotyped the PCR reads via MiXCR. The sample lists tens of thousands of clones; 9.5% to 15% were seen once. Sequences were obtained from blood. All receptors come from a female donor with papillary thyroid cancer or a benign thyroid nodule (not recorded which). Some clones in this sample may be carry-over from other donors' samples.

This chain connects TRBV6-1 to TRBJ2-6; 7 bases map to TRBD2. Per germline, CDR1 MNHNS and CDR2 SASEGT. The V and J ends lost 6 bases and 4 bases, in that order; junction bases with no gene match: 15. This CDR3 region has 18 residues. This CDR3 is CASRGANMAGVGANVLTF. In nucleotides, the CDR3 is TGTGCCAGCAGGGGAGCTAACATGGCGGGGGTCGGGGCCAACGTCCTGACTTTC.

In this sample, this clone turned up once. The CDR3 spells CSARALAGGGTEQFF. The CDR3 bases are TGCAGTGCTAGAGCACTAGCGGGAGGGGGTACTGAGCAGTTCTTC. The chain is built from TRBV20-1 and TRBJ2-1, with 13 bases matching TRBD2. After removal of 1 base from V and 9 bases from J, the junction contained 6 bases not matched to a gene. In germline, CDR1 is DFQATT, CDR2 SNEGSKA (reference sequence). The CDR3 spans 15 residues.

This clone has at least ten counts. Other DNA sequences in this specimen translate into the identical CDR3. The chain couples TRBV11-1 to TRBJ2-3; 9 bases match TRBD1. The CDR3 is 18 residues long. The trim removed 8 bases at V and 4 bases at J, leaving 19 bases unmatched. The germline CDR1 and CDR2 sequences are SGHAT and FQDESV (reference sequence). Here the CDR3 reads CASASGQGPFYGADTQYF. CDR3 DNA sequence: TGTGCCAGCGCCTCTGGACAGGGGCCCTTTTACGGGGCAGATACGCAGTATTTT.

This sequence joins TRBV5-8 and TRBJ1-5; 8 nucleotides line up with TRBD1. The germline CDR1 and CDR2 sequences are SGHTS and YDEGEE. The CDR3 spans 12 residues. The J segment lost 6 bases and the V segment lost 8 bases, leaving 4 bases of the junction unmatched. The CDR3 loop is CASRTGGQPQHF. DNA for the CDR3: TGTGCCAGTAGAACAGGGGGTCAGCCCCAGCATTTT.

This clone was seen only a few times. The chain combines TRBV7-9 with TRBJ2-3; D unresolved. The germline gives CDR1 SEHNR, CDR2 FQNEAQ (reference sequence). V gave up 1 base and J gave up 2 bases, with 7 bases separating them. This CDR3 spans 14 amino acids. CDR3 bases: TGTGCCAGCAGCTTAGACCACACCACAGATACGCAGTATTTT. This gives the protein CASSLDHTTDTQYF.

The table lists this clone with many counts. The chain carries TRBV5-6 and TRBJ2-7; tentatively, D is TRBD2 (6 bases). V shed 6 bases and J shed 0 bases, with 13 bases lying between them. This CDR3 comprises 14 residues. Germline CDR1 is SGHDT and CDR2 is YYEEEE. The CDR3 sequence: CASTSGTVSYEQYF. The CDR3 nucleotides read TGTGCCAGCACTTCCGGGACTGTCTCCTACGAGCAGTACTTC.

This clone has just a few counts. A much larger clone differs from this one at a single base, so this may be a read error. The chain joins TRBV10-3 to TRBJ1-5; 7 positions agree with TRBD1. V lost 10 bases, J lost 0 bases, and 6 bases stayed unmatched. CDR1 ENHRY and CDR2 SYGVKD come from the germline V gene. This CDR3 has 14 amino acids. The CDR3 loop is CATGDRDSNQPQHF. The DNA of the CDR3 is TGTGCCACGGGCGACAGGGATAGCAATCAGCCCCAGCATTTT.

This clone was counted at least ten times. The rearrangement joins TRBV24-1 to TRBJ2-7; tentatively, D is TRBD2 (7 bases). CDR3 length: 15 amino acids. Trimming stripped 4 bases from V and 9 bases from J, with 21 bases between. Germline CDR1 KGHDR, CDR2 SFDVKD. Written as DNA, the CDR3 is TGTGCCACCAGTGAGGCTGGGGGGGCGACCAAGGGGCAGTACTTC. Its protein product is CATSEAGGATKGQYF.

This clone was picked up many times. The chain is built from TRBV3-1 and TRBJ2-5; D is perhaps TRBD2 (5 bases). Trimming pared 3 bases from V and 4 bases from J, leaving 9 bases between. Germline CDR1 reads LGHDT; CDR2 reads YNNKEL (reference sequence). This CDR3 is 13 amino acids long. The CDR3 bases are TGTGCCAGCAGCCAGTCGGGGAGAGAGACCCAGTACTTC. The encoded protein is CASSQSGRETQYF.

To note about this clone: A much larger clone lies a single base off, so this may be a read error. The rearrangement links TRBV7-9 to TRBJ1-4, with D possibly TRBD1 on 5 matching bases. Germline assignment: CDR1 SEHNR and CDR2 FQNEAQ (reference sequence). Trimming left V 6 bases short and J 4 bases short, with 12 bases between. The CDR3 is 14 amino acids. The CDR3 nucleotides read TGTGCCAGCAGTGCCGGGACGGTTAATGAAAAACTGTTTTTT. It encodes CASSAGTVNEKLFF.

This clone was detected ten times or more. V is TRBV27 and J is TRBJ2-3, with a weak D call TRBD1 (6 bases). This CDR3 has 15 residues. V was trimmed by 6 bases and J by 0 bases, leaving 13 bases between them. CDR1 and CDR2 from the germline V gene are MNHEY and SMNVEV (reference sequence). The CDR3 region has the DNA TGTGCCAGCAGCCAGGGGACGGTGAGCACAGATACGCAGTATTTT. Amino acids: CASSQGTVSTDTQYF.

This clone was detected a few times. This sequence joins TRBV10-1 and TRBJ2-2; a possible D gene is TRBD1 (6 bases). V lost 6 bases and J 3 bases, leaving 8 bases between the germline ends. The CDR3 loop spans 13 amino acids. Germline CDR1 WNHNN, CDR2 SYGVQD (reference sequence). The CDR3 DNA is TGCGCCAGCAGGCAGGGGTACACCGGGGAGCTGTTTTTT. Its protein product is CASRQGYTGELFF.

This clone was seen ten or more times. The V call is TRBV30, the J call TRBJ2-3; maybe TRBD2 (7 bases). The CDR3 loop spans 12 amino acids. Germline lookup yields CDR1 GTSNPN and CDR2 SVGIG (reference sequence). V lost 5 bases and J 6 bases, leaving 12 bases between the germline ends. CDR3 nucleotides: TGTGCCTGGGCGGGGGCCAATGATACGCAGTATTTT. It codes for CAWAGANDTQYF.

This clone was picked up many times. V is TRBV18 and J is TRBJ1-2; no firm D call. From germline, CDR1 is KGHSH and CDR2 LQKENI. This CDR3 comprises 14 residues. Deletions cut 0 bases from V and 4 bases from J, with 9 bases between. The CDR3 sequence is CASSPPSQVYGYTF. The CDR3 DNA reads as TGTGCCAGCTCACCACCGAGCCAGGTCTATGGCTACACCTTC.

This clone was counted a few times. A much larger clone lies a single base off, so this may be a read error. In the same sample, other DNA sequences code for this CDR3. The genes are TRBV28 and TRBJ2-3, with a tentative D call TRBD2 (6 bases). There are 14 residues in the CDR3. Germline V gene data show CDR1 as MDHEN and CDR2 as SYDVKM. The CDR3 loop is CASSLTSPTDTQYF. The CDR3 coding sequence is TGTGCTAGCAGTTTAACTAGCCCCACAGATACGCAGTATTTT.

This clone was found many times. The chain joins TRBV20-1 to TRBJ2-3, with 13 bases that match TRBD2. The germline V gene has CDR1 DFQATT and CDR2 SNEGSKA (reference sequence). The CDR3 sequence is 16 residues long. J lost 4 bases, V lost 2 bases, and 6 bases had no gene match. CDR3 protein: CSARPLLAGGPDTQYF. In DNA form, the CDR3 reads TGCAGTGCTAGACCACTACTAGCGGGAGGGCCAGATACGCAGTATTTT.

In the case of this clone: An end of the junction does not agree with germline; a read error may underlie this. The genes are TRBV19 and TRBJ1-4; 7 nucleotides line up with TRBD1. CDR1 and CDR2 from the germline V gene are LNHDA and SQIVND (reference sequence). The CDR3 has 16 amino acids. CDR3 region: CASSNPVEGANEKMFF. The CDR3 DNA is TGTGCCAGTAGCAACCCTGTAGAGGGGGCAAATGAAAAAATGTTTTTT.

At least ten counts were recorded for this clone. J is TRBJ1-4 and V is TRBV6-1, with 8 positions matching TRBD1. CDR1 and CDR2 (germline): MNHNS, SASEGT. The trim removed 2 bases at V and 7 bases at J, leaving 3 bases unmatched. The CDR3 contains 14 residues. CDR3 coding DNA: TGTGCCAGCAGTGAACAGGGGGCGAGTGAAAAACTGTTTTTT. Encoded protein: CASSEQGASEKLFF.

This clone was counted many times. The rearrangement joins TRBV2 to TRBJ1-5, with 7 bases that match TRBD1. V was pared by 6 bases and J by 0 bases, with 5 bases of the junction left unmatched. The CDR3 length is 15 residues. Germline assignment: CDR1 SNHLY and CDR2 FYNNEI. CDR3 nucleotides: TGTGCCAGCAGGGGACAGACATATAGCAATCAGCCCCAGCATTTT. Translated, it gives CASRGQTYSNQPQHF.

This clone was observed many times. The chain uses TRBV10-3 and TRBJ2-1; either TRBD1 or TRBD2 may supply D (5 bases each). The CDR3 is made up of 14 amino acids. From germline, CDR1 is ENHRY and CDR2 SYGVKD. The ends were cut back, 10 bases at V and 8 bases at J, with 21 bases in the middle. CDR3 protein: CATRPGTHLDEQFF. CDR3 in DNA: TGTGCCACCCGTCCCGGGACCCATTTGGATGAGCAGTTCTTC.

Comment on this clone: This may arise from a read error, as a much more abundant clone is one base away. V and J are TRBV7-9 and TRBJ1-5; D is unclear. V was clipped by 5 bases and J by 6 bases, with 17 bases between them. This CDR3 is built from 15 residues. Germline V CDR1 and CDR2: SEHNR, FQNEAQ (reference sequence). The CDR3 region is CASSRTGAIGQPQHF. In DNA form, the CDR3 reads TGTGCCAGCAGCCGTACCGGCGCGATCGGTCAGCCCCAGCATTTT.

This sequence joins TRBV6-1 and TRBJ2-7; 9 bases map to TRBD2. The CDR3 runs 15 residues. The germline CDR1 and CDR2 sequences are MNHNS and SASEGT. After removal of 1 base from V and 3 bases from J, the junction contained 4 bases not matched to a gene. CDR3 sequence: CASSEVGLADYEQYF. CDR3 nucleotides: TGTGCCAGCAGTGAAGTGGGACTAGCTGACTACGAGCAGTACTTC.

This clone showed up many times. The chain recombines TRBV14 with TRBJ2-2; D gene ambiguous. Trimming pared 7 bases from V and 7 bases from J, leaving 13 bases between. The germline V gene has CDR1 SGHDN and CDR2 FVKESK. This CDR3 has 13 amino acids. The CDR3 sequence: CASTPYPGGELFF. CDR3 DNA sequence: TGTGCCAGCACCCCTTATCCCGGCGGGGAGCTGTTTTTT. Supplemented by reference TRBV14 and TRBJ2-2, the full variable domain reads EAGVTQFPSHSVIEKGQTVTLRCDPISGHDNLYWYRRVMGKEIKFLLHFVKESKQDESGMPNNRFLAERTGGTYSTLKVQPAELEDSGVYFCASTPYPGGELFFGEGSRLTVL.